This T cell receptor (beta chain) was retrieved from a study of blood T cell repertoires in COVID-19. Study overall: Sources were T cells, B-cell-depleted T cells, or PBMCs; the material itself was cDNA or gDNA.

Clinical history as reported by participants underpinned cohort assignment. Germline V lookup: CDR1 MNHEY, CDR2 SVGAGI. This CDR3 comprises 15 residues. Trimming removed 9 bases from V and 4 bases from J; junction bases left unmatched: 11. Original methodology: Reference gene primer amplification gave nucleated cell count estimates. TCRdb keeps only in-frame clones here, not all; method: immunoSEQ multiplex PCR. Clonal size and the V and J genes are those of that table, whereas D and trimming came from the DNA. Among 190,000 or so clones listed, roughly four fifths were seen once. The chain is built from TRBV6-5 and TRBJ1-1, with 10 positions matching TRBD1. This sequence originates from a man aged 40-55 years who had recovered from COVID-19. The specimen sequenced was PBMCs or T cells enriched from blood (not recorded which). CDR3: CASNGQGVIGTEAFF. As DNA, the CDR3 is TGTGCCAGTAATGGACAGGGGGTGATAGGCACTGAAGCTTTCTTT.